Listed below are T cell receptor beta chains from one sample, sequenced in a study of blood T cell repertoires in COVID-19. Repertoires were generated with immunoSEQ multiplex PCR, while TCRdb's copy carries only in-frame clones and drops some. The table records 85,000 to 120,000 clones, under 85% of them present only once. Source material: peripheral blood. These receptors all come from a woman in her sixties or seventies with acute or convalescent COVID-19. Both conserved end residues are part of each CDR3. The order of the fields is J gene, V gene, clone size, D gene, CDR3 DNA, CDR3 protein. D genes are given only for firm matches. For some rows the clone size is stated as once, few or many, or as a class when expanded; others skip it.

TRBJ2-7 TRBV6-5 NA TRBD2 TGTGCCAGCAGTTACTCGAGGCTAGCGGGAGGGGGCGAGCAGTACTTC CASSYSRLAGGGEQYF
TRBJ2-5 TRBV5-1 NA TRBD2 TGCGCCAGCAGCCTTACTAGCGGGGGTACTCAAGAGACCCAGTACTTC CASSLTSGGTQETQYF
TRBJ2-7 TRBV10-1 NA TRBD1 TGCGCCAGCATCTCCGGGACAGCACCCTACGAGCAGTACTTC CASISGTAPYEQYF
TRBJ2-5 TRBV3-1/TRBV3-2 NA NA TGTGCCAGCAGCCAAGGCGGGGTTGGGCATGCGACCCAGTACTTC CASSQGGVGHATQYF
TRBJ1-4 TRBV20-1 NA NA TGCAGTGCTAGTTTCGGGGGGGTAAATGAAAAACTGTTTTTT CSASFGGVNEKLFF
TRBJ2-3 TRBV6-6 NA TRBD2 TGTGCCAGCAGGGTAGCGGGAGGAGACACAGATACGCAGTATTTT CASRVAGGDTDTQYF
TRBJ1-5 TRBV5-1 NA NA TGCGCCAGCAGCTTGGCAGGATCTGATCAGCCCCAGCATTTT CASSLAGSDQPQHF
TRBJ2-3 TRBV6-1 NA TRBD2 TGTGCCAGCAGTGAATCCCCGGCTAGCGGGAGCACAGATACGCAGTATTTT CASSESPASGSTDTQYF
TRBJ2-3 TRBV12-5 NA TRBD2 TGTGCTAGTGGTTTCAGGACTAGCGGGGGATGGGATACGCAGTATTTT CASGFRTSGGWDTQYF
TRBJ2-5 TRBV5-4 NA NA TGTGCCAGCAGCTTGGGACAGACTCAAGAGACCCAGTACTTC CASSLGQTQETQYF
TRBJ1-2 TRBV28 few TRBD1 TGTGCCAGCAACTCACAGGGGTCGGGCTACACCTTC CASNSQGSGYTF
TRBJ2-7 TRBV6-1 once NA TGTGCCAGCAGTGAGTCCCTAAGATACGAGCAGTACTTC CASSESLRYEQYF
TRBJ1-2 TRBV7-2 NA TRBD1 TGTGCCAGCAGCCCGGACGGGACAGTGGGAGGCTACACCTTC CASSPDGTVGGYTF
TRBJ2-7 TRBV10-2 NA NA TGCTCAACCCGACGCGGGGATGGCGAGCAGTACTTC CSTRRGDGEQYF
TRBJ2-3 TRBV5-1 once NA TGCGCCAGCAGCCCCACACACATGGTTTTCACAGATACGCAGTATTTT CASSPTHMVFTDTQYF
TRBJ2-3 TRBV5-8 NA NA TGTGCCAGCAGCTTGTGGGTTGGAGGCACAGATACGCAGTATTTT CASSLWVGGTDTQYF
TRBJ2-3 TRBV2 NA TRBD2 TGTGCCAGCAGTGAGGGACTACCTCCGGATACGCAGTATTTT CASSEGLPPDTQYF
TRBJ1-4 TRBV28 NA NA TGTGCCAGCAGTCCACGGGGGGCAGGAGAAAAACTGTTTTTT CASSPRGAGEKLFF
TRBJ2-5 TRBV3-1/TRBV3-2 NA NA TGTGCCAGCAGCCAAGGTTACGGGGTTGGGGAGACCCAGTACTTC CASSQGYGVGETQYF
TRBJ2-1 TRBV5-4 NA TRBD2 TGTGCCAGCAGCTTATTGCAGCCGGGACTAGCGGGGGTCTCCTACAATGAGCAGTTCTTC CASSLLQPGLAGVSYNEQFF
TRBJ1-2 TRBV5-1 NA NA TGCGCCAGCAGCTTGGGCGGAGATAACTATGGCCACACCTTC CASSLGGDNYGHTF
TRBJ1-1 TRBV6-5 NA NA TGTGCCAGCAGAAGGGGGAGTGGAACTGAAGCTTTCTTT CASRRGSGTEAFF
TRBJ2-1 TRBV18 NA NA TGTGCCAGCTCACCAACTCTCCCCGGGAGCTCCTACAATGAGCAGTTCTTC CASSPTLPGSSYNEQFF
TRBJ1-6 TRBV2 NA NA TGTGCCAGCGCGCCCCCTTTGGATAATTCACCCCTCCACTTT CASAPPLDNSPLHF
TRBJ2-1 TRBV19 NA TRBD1 TGTGCCAGTAGCGCTGACAGGGCCTACAATGAGCAGTTCTTC CASSADRAYNEQFF
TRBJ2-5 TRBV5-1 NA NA TGCGCCAGCAGCATTAGGACTGCAGGCCAAGAGACCCAGTACTTC CASSIRTAGQETQYF
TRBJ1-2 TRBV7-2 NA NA TGTGCCAGCAGCCGTTTGTTGAGTGACTATGGCTACACCTTC CASSRLLSDYGYTF
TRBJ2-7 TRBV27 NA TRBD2 TGTGCCAGCAAGCGGGAGAGAGGATACGAGCAGTACTTC CASKRERGYEQYF
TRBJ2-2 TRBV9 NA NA TGTGCCAGCAGCGTAGTAGGGGGCGGGGAGCTGTTTTTT CASSVVGGGELFF
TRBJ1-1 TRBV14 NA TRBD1 TGTGCCAGCAGCCCCATCCGACAGGGAAGAGCTTTCTTT CASSPIRQGRAFF
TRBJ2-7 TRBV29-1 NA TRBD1 TGCAGCGTGGGGACAGCTTCATACGAGCAGTACTTC CSVGTASYEQYF
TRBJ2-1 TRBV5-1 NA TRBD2 TGCGCCAGCAGCTTAATCCGGGGGGGCGACAATGAGCAGTTCTTC CASSLIRGGDNEQFF
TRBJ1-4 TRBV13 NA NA TGTGCCAGCAGCTTAGGCCGGGTAAAACTGTTTTTT CASSLGRVKLFF
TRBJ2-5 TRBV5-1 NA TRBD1 TGCGCCAGCAGCTTACAGGGGAAAGAGACCCAGTACTTC CASSLQGKETQYF
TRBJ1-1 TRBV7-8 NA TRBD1 TGTGCCAGCAGCTCAGGACAGGGGACCCCTGAAGCTTTCTTT CASSSGQGTPEAFF
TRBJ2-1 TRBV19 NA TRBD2 TGTGCCAGTAGTCCACTAGCGGGAGTTCACAATGAGCAGTTCTTC CASSPLAGVHNEQFF
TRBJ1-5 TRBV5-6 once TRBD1 TGTGCCAGCAGCTTGGCAGGGGGCGGCAATCAGCCCCAGCATTTT CASSLAGGGNQPQHF
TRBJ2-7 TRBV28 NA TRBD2 TGTGCCACCATCGCGGGAGGGCAGAGCTCCTACGAGCAGTACTTC CATIAGGQSSYEQYF
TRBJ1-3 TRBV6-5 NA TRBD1 TGTGCCAGCAGACAGGGGAGCTCTGGAAACACCATATATTTT CASRQGSSGNTIYF
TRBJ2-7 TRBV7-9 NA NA TGTGCCAGCAGCCATACAGTTACCTACGAGCAGTACTTC CASSHTVTYEQYF
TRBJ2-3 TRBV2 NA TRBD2 TGTGCCAGTCAGCTGCTGGGTAGCGGGGCAGGAGATACGCAGTATTTT CASQLLGSGAGDTQYF
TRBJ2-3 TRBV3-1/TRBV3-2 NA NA TGTGCCAGCAGCCAAATTTCGGGACTGGGCACAGATACGCAGTATTTT CASSQISGLGTDTQYF